The sample holds many counts of the clone carrying this T cell receptor (beta chain). What it recognizes is unknown. This entry is derived from a study of metastatic and nonmetastatic thyroid tumors. About the study: Blood and tumor or nodule tissue repertoires from malignant and benign thyroid patients were compared. General study results and limits: Reported TCR beta diversity, measured in blood and tumor, was significantly higher for malignant thyroid tumors than for benign nodules.

J was trimmed by 0 bases and V by 6 bases; bases with no gene match: 10. The CDR3 length is 15 residues. CDR1 DFQATT and CDR2 SNEGSKA come from the germline V gene (reference sequence). Original processing notes: Differences in CDR3 between clinicopathological groups were drawn on to build a classifier intended to discriminate distant-metastatic papillary thyroid cancer patients. TCRdb re-analyzed the PCR reads through MiXCR. The V and J calls follow TCRdb's processing rather than the paper's. The repertoire includes about 93,000 clones, roughly 12% of them detected once, and over 9% sits in the top ten. Not a single patient had been given any form of treatment at any point before undergoing thyroid surgery.

The chain couples TRBV20-1 to TRBJ1-2; 7 positions match TRBD1. The sample comprised blood. This receptor was identified in a female donor with papillary thyroid cancer or a benign thyroid nodule (not recorded which). Some clones in this sample may be carry-over from other donors' samples. The CDR3: CSAVDRAVTNYGYTF. The CDR3 DNA reads TGCAGTGCCGTAGACAGGGCGGTAACTAACTATGGCTACACCTTC.